Following are 5 T cell receptor beta chains from one sample sequenced in a study of PD-1 blockade in classical Hodgkin lymphoma. Each patient experienced a relapse that followed autologous stem cell transplantation, and brentuximab vedotin exposure varied. Profiling relied on immunoSEQ multiplex PCR, and the TCRdb table lists in-frame clones only, not all of them. The top ten clones hold around 17% of a sample with 80,000 to 100,000 clones, about four fifths of them seen once. Specimen: peripheral blood mononuclear cells (PBMCs), collected before the second cycle of nivolumab. All receptors derive from a human donor with classical Hodgkin lymphoma.

Note on this clone: The sample contains more than one DNA sequence encoding this CDR3. The rearrangement uses TRBV19 and TRBJ2-5, with D possibly matching TRBD1 (5 bases). With 2 bases removed from V and 5 bases from J, the gap between germline ends came to 6 bases. The CDR3 extends over 12 amino acids. The germline CDR1 and CDR2 sequences are LNHDA and SQIVND (reference sequence). DNA for the CDR3: TGTGCCAGTAGTATAAGGGGTGAGACCCAGTACTTC. It yields the protein CASSIRGETQYF.

The chain has TRBV5-4 and TRBJ2-5, with 12 bases fitting TRBD2. After removal of 4 bases from V and 4 bases from J, the junction contained 5 bases not matched to a gene. The CDR3 spans 15 residues. Looked up from germline, CDR1 is SGHNT and CDR2 is YYREEE (reference sequence). CDR3 sequence: CASSPLAGGRETQYF. CDR3 bases: TGTGCCAGCAGCCCCCTAGCGGGAGGGCGAGAGACCCAGTACTTC. The whole variable domain, filled in from reference TRBV5-4 and TRBJ2-5, reads ETGVTQSPTHLIKTRGQQVTLRCSSQSGHNTVSWYQQALGQGPQFIFQYYREEENGRGNFPPRFSGLQFPNYSSELNVNALELDDSALYLCASSPLAGGRETQYFGPGTRLLVL.

V gene TRBV6-6 combines with J gene TRBJ2-5; a weak D match, TRBD1 (5 bases). The CDR3 runs to 15 residues. Per the germline V gene, CDR1 is MNHNY and CDR2 is SVGAGI (reference sequence). The V gene lost 6 bases and the J gene lost 0 bases, with 14 bases spanning the gap. The CDR3 bases are TGTGCCAGCAGAGGGGCAGGGCAGAACCAAGAGACCCAGTACTTC. This translates into CASRGAGQNQETQYF.

This clone was detected many times. This chain uses TRBV4-2 with TRBJ2-1; 9 bases fit TRBD2. Per the germline V gene, CDR1 is LGHNA and CDR2 is YNFKEQ. Trimming at V came to 3 bases and at J to 6 bases, leaving 9 bases not matched to a gene. This CDR3 spans 16 amino acids. The CDR3 region has the DNA TGTGCCAGCAGCCACCTTGGGGCTAGCGGGACCAATGAGCAGTTCTTC. This gives the protein CASSHLGASGTNEQFF.

The rearrangement joins TRBV6-6 to TRBJ2-2; D is unclear. CDR1 is MNHNY and CDR2 is SVGAGI in the germline V gene (reference sequence). This CDR3 region has 13 residues. The V and J ends lost 2 bases and 4 bases respectively, with 5 bases between them. Here the CDR3 reads CASSYTFTGELFF. CDR3 coding DNA: TGTGCCAGCAGTTACACCTTCACCGGGGAGCTGTTTTTT.